A selection of T cell receptor beta chains follows, all from one sample in a study of CD8+CD57+ T cells in acquired aplastic anemia. TCRdb re-derived calls from the reads in MiXCR, one entry per CDR3 protein. The repertoire has 250,000 to 300,000 distinct CDR3 sequences, 56% of them found once; the top ten carry 7.5% to 9%. The specimen was sorted CD4+, CD8+, or CD8+CD57+ T cells (not recorded which) from PBMCs. Receptor source: a human donor with severe aplastic anemia or a healthy control (not recorded which). Both conserved end residues are part of each CDR3. D genes are given only for firm matches. Rows give clone size only sometimes, using once, few, many, or a class for an expanded clone.

j_gene	abundance	v_gene	d_gene	len	CDR3nt	CDR3aa
TRBJ1-2	many	TRBV6-6	TRBD1	15	TGTGCCAGCAGTTACTCGAAGGGACAGTATACACCCTACACCTTC	CASSYSKGQYTPYTF
TRBJ2-7	once	TRBV27	TRBD1	16	TGTGCCAGCAGTTTATCTCGGACAGGTCTATCCTACGAGCAGTACTTC	CASSLSRTGLSYEQYF
TRBJ2-3	many	TRBV6-4	TRBD1	17	TGTGCCAGCTCTCACTTCGGACAGGGGGGTGTTACAGATACGCAGTATTTT	CASSHFGQGGVTDTQYF
TRBJ2-7	-	TRBV10-3	-	14	TGTGCCATCAGATATCGGGGAGGTACCTACGAGCAGTACTTC	CAIRYRGGTYEQYF
TRBJ2-5	many	TRBV11-2	-	12	TGTGCCAGCAGCTTAGAGCGGGGGACCCAGTACTTC	CASSLERGTQYF
TRBJ2-1	-	TRBV5-4	TRBD1	16	TGTGCCAGCAGCTCGTATGACCGGGACAGGGACAATGAGCAGTTCTTC	CASSSYDRDRDNEQFF
TRBJ2-1	-	TRBV2	-	13	TGTGCCAGCAGAGGTGAGTTCTACAATGAGCAGTTCTTC	CASRGEFYNEQFF
TRBJ2-2	-	TRBV7-8	-	12	TGTGCCAGCAGCCTGTGGGATAGGGAGCTGTTTTTT	CASSLWDRELFF
TRBJ2-1	few	TRBV7-9	-	12	TGTGCCAGCAGCCTCCAGTACAATGAGCAGTTCTTC	CASSLQYNEQFF
TRBJ1-2	-	TRBV9	-	11	TGTGCCAGCAGCGTAGGGGAGGGCTACACCTTC	CASSVGEGYTF
TRBJ2-7	-	TRBV24-1	-	13	TGTGCCACCAGTTGGACAGCGATCTACGAGCAGTACTTC	CATSWTAIYEQYF
TRBJ1-6	-	TRBV9	TRBD1	15	TGTGCCAGCAGCCCTCGGGGACAGGGGGATTCACCCCTCCACTTT	CASSPRGQGDSPLHF
TRBJ2-7	many	TRBV9	-	15	TGTGCCAGCAGCGTAGGCGGAATCCTCCACTACGAGCAGTACTTC	CASSVGGILHYEQYF
TRBJ2-3	many	TRBV4-1	-	14	TGCGCCAGCAGCCAAGAGAGCCTGGGAGATACGCAGTATTTT	CASSQESLGDTQYF
TRBJ2-7	few	TRBV5-4	TRBD1	17	TGTGCCAGCAGCTTCAGGACCCTCCGGGACAGGGCCTACGAGCAGTACTTC	CASSFRTLRDRAYEQYF
TRBJ2-7	-	TRBV7-3	-	11	TGTGCCAGCAGAGGGGGTATCGAGCAGTACTTC	CASRGGIEQYF
TRBJ2-5	-	TRBV20-1	-	13	TGCAGTGCCCCCCAGGGAGAGGGAGAGACCCAGTACTTC	CSAPQGEGETQYF
TRBJ2-5	-	TRBV20-1	TRBD1	15	TGCAGTGCCGATGGGGACAGGGGGTTCCAAGAGACCCAGTACTTC	CSADGDRGFQETQYF
TRBJ2-5	-	TRBV9	-	14	TGTGCCAGCAGCGTAGATGGGACTCGGGAGACCCAGTACTTC	CASSVDGTRETQYF
TRBJ1-2	few	TRBV6-6	TRBD1	14	TGTGCCAGCAGTTACACACAGGGGAACTATGGCTACACCTTC	CASSYTQGNYGYTF